Listed below are T cell receptor beta chains from one sample, sequenced in a study of blood T cell repertoires in COVID-19. The table came from immunoSEQ multiplex PCR; TCRdb's copy has only in-frame clones and leaves some out. Here the sample spans about 200,000 clones, 89% being singletons. Sequenced: PBMCs or T cells enriched from blood (not recorded which). All receptors come from a middle-aged woman with acute COVID-19. Each CDR3 is given with its conserved first and last residue. Each record gives: CDR3 DNA, CDR3 protein, CDR3 length, J gene, clone size, D gene, V gene. A D gene is named only where the DNA matches it firmly. Only part of the rows carry a size: once, few, many, or a class if the clone is expanded.

TGCGCCAGCAGCTTGTACGGGACTAGTGACGAGCAGTACTTC,CASSLYGTSDEQYF,14,TRBJ2-7,once,TRBD2,TRBV5-1
TGTGCCAGCAGCTTTATAGGAAACACCATATATTTT,CASSFIGNTIYF,12,TRBJ1-3,NA,NA,TRBV5-6
TGTGCCAGCAGCCAATCCAGGGGCAGGGGGTACTCTGGGGCCAACGTCCTGACTTTC,CASSQSRGRGYSGANVLTF,19,TRBJ2-6,NA,TRBD1,TRBV14
TGTGCCAGCAGTGAACAGGGGGAAGAGACCCAGTACTTC,CASSEQGEETQYF,13,TRBJ2-5,once,TRBD1,TRBV6-1
TGCAGCGTTGAAGTATACGAAGGAGGTGAAGCTTTCTTT,CSVEVYEGGEAFF,13,TRBJ1-1,NA,NA,TRBV29-1
TGTGCCAGCAGCCGGGACTTACTCAATGAGCAGTTCTTC,CASSRDLLNEQFF,13,TRBJ2-1,NA,NA,TRBV6-4
TGTGCCAGCAGCGTAGAGGCGACACCCCAGGGCAATGAGCAGTTCTTC,CASSVEATPQGNEQFF,16,TRBJ2-1,NA,NA,TRBV9
TGTGCCAGCAGAACGGTTGGGGGCCAGAGGGGTAATGAAAAACTGTTTTTT,CASRTVGGQRGNEKLFF,17,TRBJ1-4,NA,NA,TRBV2
TGTGCCAGCAGCGGATCAGGGGGTCCGGATGGCTACACCTTC,CASSGSGGPDGYTF,14,TRBJ1-2,NA,TRBD1,TRBV3-1/TRBV3-2
TGCAGTGCTAGTGGGGGCCTAGCGGGGTCTTCCTACGAGCAGTACTTC,CSASGGLAGSSYEQYF,16,TRBJ2-7,NA,TRBD2,TRBV20-1
TGCGCCAGCAGCTCCCAGGGACAGGGGGCGACTGAAGCTTTCTTT,CASSSQGQGATEAFF,15,TRBJ1-1,NA,TRBD1,TRBV5-1
TGTGCCAGCAGGAGGGCGGGGGGCTCCTACGAGCAGTACTTC,CASRRAGGSYEQYF,14,TRBJ2-7,NA,TRBD2,TRBV5-4
TGTGCCAGCAGTTACGACAGAGCTAACTATGGCTACACCTTC,CASSYDRANYGYTF,14,TRBJ1-2,NA,NA,TRBV6-5
TGTGCCAGCAGCTTAGGTTTTAGCGGGAGCAATGAGCAGTTCTTC,CASSLGFSGSNEQFF,15,TRBJ2-1,few,TRBD2,TRBV7-9
TGCAGTGCTAGTTCCGGACAGGGGGCGGGTGGCTACACCTTC,CSASSGQGAGGYTF,14,TRBJ1-2,NA,TRBD1,TRBV20-1
TGCGCCAGCAGCTTGTTTCCCAGTTTAGCGGGAGGTAATGTTCGGGAGACCCAGTACTTC,CASSLFPSLAGGNVRETQYF,20,TRBJ2-5,once,TRBD2,TRBV5-1
TGTGCCTGGCGGGGGACAGATACGCAGTATTTT,CAWRGTDTQYF,11,TRBJ2-3,NA,NA,TRBV30
TGTGCCAGTAGTATCTTGAGCGAATCCTACAATGAGCAGTTCTTC,CASSILSESYNEQFF,15,TRBJ2-1,NA,NA,TRBV19
TGCAGTGCTAGCCCTAGCAATGAGCAGTTCTTC,CSASPSNEQFF,11,TRBJ2-1,NA,NA,TRBV20-1
TGTGCCAGCAGTTTATCCTCCGTCGGGGAGCTGTTTTTT,CASSLSSVGELFF,13,TRBJ2-2,NA,NA,TRBV27
TGTGCCAGCAGCTTGCGGGGCTTGGGCAATCAGCCCCAGCATTTT,CASSLRGLGNQPQHF,15,TRBJ1-5,NA,NA,TRBV7-2
TGTGCCACCCGGGACATTTCCTACGAGCAGTACTTC,CATRDISYEQYF,12,TRBJ2-7,NA,NA,TRBV7-2
TGTGCCAGCAGAACTAGCGGGAGGGGGACCGGGGAGCTGTTTTTT,CASRTSGRGTGELFF,15,TRBJ2-2,NA,TRBD2,TRBV19
TGTGCCAGCAGCAATAGACAGGGGGCAAGAGGGGCCAACGTCCTGACTTTC,CASSNRQGARGANVLTF,17,TRBJ2-6,NA,TRBD1,TRBV9
TGTGCCAGTAGGCTAGCGGGGGGAATCGGGGAGCTGTTTTTT,CASRLAGGIGELFF,14,TRBJ2-2,NA,TRBD2,TRBV19
TGTGCCAGCAGCCTCCATGGGGGGGCGCGTGACAATGAGCAGTTCTTC,CASSLHGGARDNEQFF,16,TRBJ2-1,NA,NA,TRBV11-1
TGCAGCGTTGAACAGCTTAAAGACAGAGCCTACGAGCAGTACTTC,CSVEQLKDRAYEQYF,15,TRBJ2-7,NA,NA,TRBV29-1
TGTGCCAGCAGTAGGTCAGGGGGCCAGGTGGAAAAACTGTTTTTT,CASSRSGGQVEKLFF,15,TRBJ1-4,NA,TRBD1,TRBV2
TGTGCCAGCAGTGAAGACTTTTCACCCCTCCACTTT,CASSEDFSPLHF,12,TRBJ1-6,NA,NA,TRBV2
TGTGCCAGCAGTGAAGCCCTGGGACTAGCGGACACAGATACGCAGTATTTT,CASSEALGLADTDTQYF,17,TRBJ2-3,NA,TRBD2,TRBV2
TGTGCCAGCAGCCAGGGGTATGGCTACACCTTC,CASSQGYGYTF,11,TRBJ1-2,NA,NA,TRBV28
TGCGCCAGCAGCTTGGGGCAGGGTCTCGCCTACGAGCAGTACTTC,CASSLGQGLAYEQYF,15,TRBJ2-7,NA,NA,TRBV5-1
TGCGCCAGCAGCTTGGTTTCATCGACAGAACCTTCTGGAAACACCATATATTTT,CASSLVSSTEPSGNTIYF,18,TRBJ1-3,NA,NA,TRBV5-1
TGTGCCAGCAGCGAGGAGGGGCAGTTCAGGAATGAGCAGTTCTTC,CASSEEGQFRNEQFF,15,TRBJ2-1,NA,NA,TRBV9
TGTGCCGGCTCGATCGACACCGGGGAGCTGTTTTTT,CAGSIDTGELFF,12,TRBJ2-2,NA,NA,TRBV6-5
TGTGCCAGCAGCCCCAAAGTCGGACTAGCGGACTCCTACGAGCAGTACTTC,CASSPKVGLADSYEQYF,17,TRBJ2-7,NA,TRBD2,TRBV5-4
TGTGCCTGGAGTGGGCGAGGGCAGCCCCAGCATTTT,CAWSGRGQPQHF,12,TRBJ1-5,NA,NA,TRBV30
TGTGCCAGAGACAGGCTCCGCAACACTGAAGCTTTCTTT,CARDRLRNTEAFF,13,TRBJ1-1,NA,NA,TRBV3-1/TRBV3-2
TGTGCCAGTACCATAGGGGTTTCTAGCACAGATACGCAGTATTTT,CASTIGVSSTDTQYF,15,TRBJ2-3,NA,NA,TRBV19
TGTGCCAGCAGCATGACAGAAGCAACTAATGAAAAACTGTTTTTT,CASSMTEATNEKLFF,15,TRBJ1-4,NA,NA,TRBV11-1
TGTGCCAGCAGCTTAGGGAGGGGAAAAGAGACCCAGTACTTC,CASSLGRGKETQYF,14,TRBJ2-5,NA,NA,TRBV7-2
TGTGCCAGCAGCCTACTAGCGGGAGTTGGCACAGATACGCAGTATTTT,CASSLLAGVGTDTQYF,16,TRBJ2-3,NA,TRBD2,TRBV5-6
TGCAGCGTCAAGACAGGGGGCACTCAGCCCCAGCATTTT,CSVKTGGTQPQHF,13,TRBJ1-5,NA,TRBD1,TRBV29-1
TGTGCCAGCAGTTTATGGGCTAGCGGGAGGGCGTTTGGGAACGAGCAGTACTTC,CASSLWASGRAFGNEQYF,18,TRBJ2-7,once,TRBD2,TRBV27
TGCGCCACCAGACAATCTAGCACAGATACGCAGTATTTT,CATRQSSTDTQYF,13,TRBJ2-3,NA,NA,TRBV10-2
TGTGCCAGCAGTCCAGGGGATGAAAAACTGTTTTTT,CASSPGDEKLFF,12,TRBJ1-4,NA,NA,TRBV12-3/TRBV12-4
TGTGCCAGCAGCCCAGGGGGGCCCAAAAACATTCAGTACTTC,CASSPGGPKNIQYF,14,TRBJ2-4,NA,NA,TRBV7-2
TGTGCCAGCAGCTTGGCCAGCAGGGGCCATTATGGCTACACCTTC,CASSLASRGHYGYTF,15,TRBJ1-2,NA,NA,TRBV5-4
TGTGCCAGCAGTGAGGCCCCTTCGACAGGGAAGAATGGCTACACCTTC,CASSEAPSTGKNGYTF,16,TRBJ1-2,NA,TRBD1,TRBV2
TGTGCCACCTCCCCTAGCGGGGTGCGGGCCGAGCAGTACTTC,CATSPSGVRAEQYF,14,TRBJ2-7,NA,TRBD2,TRBV10-3
TGTGCCAGCAGCCAAGACATAGCGGGGGTGGTGGATACGCAGTATTTT,CASSQDIAGVVDTQYF,16,TRBJ2-3,NA,TRBD2,TRBV3-1/TRBV3-2
TGTGCCTGGAGGCACCAGGGGAATTCACCCCTCCACTTT,CAWRHQGNSPLHF,13,TRBJ1-6,NA,NA,TRBV30
TGTGCCAGCAGTTATGCGAGTAGCGGGAGCCACGAGCAGTACTTC,CASSYASSGSHEQYF,15,TRBJ2-7,NA,TRBD2,TRBV5-8